This entry concerns a single T cell receptor beta chain. The target antigen is unknown. This specimen comes from a study of blood T cells in healthy people across ages. Study-level points and caveats: Whereas aged donors had fewer naive CD4+ cells, long-lived donors had more of them and higher diversity.

A J-beta primer mix and a sample-barcoded 5' primer were used in a second PCR of roughly 7 to 12 cycles. TCRdb used MiXCR to reprocess the 5' RACE reads, holding one entry per CDR3 protein. Of about 670,000 distinct CDR3 sequences listed, around 38% are singletons. The sample was blood. The origin of this receptor is an elderly man in good health.

DNA for the CDR3: TGCGCCAGCAGCGGGACTACAGGGGGCTTGGACAATGAGCAGTTCTTC. Protein product: CASSGTTGGLDNEQFF. The rearrangement uses TRBV5-1 and TRBJ2-1; 9 nucleotides match TRBD1. The V segment lost 4 bases and the J segment 5 bases; nucleotides outside the gene matches: 10. This CDR3 comprises 16 residues. Germline loops: CDR1 SGHRS, CDR2 YFSETQ. Supplemented by reference TRBV5-1 and TRBJ2-1, the full variable domain reads KAGVTQTPRYLIKTRGQQVTLSCSPISGHRSVSWYQQTPGQGLQFLFEYFSETQRNKGNFPGRFSGRQFSNSRSEMNVSTLELGDSALYLCASSGTTGGLDNEQFFGPGTRLTVL.